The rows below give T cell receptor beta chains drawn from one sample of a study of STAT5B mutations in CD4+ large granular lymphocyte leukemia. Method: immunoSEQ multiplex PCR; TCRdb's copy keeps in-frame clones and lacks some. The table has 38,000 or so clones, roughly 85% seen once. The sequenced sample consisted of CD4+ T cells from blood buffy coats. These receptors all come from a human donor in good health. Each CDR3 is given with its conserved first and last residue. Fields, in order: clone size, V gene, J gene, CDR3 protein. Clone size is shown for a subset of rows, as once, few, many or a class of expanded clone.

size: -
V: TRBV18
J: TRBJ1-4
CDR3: CASSPGTGVEKLFF

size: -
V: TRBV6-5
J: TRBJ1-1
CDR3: CASSLRQGSSEAFF

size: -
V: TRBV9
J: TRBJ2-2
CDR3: CASSVESTTPGELFF

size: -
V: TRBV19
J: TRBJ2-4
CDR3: CASSIARAVAKNIQYF

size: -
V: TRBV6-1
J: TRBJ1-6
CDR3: CASSTGLPLHF

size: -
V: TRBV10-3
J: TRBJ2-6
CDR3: CATSTDSGANVLTF

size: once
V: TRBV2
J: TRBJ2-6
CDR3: CASHRDGRSGANVLTF

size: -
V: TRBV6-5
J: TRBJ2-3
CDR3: CASSYRQSDNTQYF

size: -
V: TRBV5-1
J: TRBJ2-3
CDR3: CASSLGDRGVDTQYF

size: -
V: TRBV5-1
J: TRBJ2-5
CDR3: CASSLGASGGETQYF

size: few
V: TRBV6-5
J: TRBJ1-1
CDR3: CASTLWTGAGTEAFF

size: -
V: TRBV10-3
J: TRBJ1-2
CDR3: CAIVPGTGGLGYTF

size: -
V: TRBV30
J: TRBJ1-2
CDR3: CAWTAGNAYGYTF

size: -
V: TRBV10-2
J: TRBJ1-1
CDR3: CASSETGGITEAFF

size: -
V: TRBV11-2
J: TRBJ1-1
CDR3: CASSLGGVRGLGTEAFF

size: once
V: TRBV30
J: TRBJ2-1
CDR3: CAWSVSNEQFF

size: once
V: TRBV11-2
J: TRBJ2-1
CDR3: CASSLGLAGVNEQFF

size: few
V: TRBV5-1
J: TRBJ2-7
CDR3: CASCRDSPYEQYF

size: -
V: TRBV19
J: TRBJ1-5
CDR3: CASTLSGTGGQPQHF

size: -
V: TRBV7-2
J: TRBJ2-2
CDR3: CASSFTLAPDTGELFF

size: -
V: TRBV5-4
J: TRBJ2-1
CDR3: CASSLVSSGYNEQFF

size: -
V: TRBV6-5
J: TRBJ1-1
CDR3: CASSYLGNTEAFF

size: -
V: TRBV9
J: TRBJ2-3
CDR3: CASTPGTSGDTQYF

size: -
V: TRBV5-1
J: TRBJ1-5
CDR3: CASSLGDGNQPQHF

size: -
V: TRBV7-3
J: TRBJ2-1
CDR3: CASSLRRGANNEQFF

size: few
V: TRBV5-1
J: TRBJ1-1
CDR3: CASSEVPGQYTEAFF

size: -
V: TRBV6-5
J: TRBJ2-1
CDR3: CASTRTGNYNEQFF

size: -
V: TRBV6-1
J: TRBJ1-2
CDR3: CASSERGQGLPNYGYTF

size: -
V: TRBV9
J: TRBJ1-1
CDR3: CASSARQGSAEAFF

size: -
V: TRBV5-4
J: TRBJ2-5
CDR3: CASSPTIGEQYF

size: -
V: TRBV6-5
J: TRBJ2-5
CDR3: CASSYRGRREETQYF

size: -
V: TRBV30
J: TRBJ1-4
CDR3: CAWAWGINEKLFF

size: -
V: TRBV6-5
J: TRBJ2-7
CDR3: CASRRQVSYEQYF

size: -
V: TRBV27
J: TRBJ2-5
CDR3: CASSLSRSVARETQYF

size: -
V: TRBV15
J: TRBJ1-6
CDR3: CATSRVESSSYNSPLHF

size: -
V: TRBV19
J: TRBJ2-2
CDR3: CASSIDRRGQLFF

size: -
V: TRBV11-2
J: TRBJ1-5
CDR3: CASSLNSGSNQPQHF

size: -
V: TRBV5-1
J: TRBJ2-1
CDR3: CASSLGPGVEYEQFF

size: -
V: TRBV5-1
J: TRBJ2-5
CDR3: CASSLSAQTQETQYF

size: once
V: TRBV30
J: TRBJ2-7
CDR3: CAWRNGQAGIGQYF

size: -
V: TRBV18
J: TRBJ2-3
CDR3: CASSSTDTQYF

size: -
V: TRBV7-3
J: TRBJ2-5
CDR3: CASSRGQGKETQYF

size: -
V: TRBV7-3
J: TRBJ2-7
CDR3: CASSPSYEQYF

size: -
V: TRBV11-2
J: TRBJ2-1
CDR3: CASSFERNEQFF

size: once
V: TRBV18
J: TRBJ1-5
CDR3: CASSPQSTGEGNQPQHF

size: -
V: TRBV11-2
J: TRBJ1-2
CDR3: CASSLDRVGSYGYTF

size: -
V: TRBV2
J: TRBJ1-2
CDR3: CASRRDSLNYGYTF

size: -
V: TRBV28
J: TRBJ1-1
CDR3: CASSPTDRFNTEAFF

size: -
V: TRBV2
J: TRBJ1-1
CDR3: CASSEGGEGTEAFF

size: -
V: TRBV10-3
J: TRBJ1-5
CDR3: CAISSGTEGPNQPQHF

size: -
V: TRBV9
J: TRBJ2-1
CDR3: CASSVRGNLAEQFF

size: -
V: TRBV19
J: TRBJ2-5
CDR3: CASSISGGQETQYF

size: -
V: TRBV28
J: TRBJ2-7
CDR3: CASSLGGSYEQYF

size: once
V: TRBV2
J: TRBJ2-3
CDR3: CASSEASPTDTQYF

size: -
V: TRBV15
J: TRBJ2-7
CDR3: CATSRAIGTYEQYF

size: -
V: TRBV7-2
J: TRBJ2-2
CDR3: CASSFLAGGAGELFF

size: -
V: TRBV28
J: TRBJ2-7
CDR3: CASRKNRENYEQYF